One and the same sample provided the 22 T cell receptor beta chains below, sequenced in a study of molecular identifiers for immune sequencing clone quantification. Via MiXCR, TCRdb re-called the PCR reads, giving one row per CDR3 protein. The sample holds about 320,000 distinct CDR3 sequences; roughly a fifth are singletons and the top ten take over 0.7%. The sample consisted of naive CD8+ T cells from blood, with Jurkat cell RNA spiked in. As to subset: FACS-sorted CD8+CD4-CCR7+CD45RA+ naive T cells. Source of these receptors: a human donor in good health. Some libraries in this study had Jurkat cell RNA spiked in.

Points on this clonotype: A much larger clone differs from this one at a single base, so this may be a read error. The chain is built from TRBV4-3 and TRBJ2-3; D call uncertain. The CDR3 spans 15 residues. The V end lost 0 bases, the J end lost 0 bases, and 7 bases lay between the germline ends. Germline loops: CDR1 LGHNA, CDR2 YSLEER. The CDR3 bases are TGCGCCAGCAGCCAAGATCTCCGAAGCACAGATACGCAGTATTTT. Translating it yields CASSQDLRSTDTQYF.

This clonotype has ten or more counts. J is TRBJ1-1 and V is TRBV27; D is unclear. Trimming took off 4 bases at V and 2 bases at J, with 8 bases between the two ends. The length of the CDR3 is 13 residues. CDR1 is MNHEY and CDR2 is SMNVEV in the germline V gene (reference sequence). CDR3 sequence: CASSSPGNTEAFF. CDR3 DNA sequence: TGTGCCAGCAGTTCACCGGGAAACACTGAAGCTTTCTTT.

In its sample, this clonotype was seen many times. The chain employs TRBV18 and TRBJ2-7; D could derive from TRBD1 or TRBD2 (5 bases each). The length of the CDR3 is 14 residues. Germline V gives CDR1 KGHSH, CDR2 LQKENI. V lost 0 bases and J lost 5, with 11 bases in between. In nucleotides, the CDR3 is TGTGCCAGCTCACCACCGGGACCCGTCCACGAGCAGTACTTC. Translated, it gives CASSPPGPVHEQYF.

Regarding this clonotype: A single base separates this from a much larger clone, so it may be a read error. Here the CDR3 reads CASGQDRTGPYNEQFF. The DNA of the CDR3 is TGCGCCAGCGGCCAAGATAGGACAGGGCCCTACAATGAGCAGTTCTTC. V and J are TRBV4-3 and TRBJ2-1; TRBD1 aligns across 8 bases. This CDR3 contains 16 residues. Germline CDR1 LGHNA, CDR2 YSLEER.

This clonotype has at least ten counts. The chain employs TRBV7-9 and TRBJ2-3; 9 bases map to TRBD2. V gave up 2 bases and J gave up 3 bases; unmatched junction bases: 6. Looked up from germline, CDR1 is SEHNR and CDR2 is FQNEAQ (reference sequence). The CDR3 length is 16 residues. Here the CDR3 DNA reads TGTGCCAGCAGCTTAATGAGCGGGGGGATTACAGATACGCAGTATTTT. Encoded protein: CASSLMSGGITDTQYF.

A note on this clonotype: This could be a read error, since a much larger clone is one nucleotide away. CDR3 nucleotide sequence: TGCAGCGTTGGAGTGGCGGGCTGCGAGCAGTACTTC. Residues: CSVGVAGCEQYF. This chain connects TRBV29-1 to TRBJ2-7, with D tentatively TRBD2 (5 bases). V dropped 4 bases and J dropped 6 bases, with 13 bases sitting between them. CDR1 and CDR2 (germline): SQVTM, ANQGSEA. The CDR3 contains 12 residues.

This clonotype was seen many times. CDR3 sequence: CSVDGRQGFNGYTF. The DNA for the CDR3 is TGCAGCGTTGACGGCCGACAGGGTTTTAATGGCTACACCTTC. This chain joins TRBV29-1 and TRBJ1-2; the match to TRBD1 covers 7 bases. CDR1 is SQVTM and CDR2 is ANQGSEA in the germline V gene. V trimming: 3 bases; J trimming: 6 bases; junction bases outside the gene matches: 10. This CDR3 region has 14 residues.

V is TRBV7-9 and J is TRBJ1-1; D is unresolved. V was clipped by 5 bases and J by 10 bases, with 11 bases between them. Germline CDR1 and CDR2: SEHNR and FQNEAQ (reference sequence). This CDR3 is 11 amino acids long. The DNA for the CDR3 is TGTGCCAGCAGCGTCGGCCCTGGAGCTTTCTTT. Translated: CASSVGPGAFF.

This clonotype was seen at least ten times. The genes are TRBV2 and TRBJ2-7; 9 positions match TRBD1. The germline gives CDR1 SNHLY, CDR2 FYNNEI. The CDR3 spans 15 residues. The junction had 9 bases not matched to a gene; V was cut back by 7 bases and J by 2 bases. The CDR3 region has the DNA TGTGCCAGCATCCCAGACAGGGGGAGAGCCTACGAGCAGTACTTC. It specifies CASIPDRGRAYEQYF.

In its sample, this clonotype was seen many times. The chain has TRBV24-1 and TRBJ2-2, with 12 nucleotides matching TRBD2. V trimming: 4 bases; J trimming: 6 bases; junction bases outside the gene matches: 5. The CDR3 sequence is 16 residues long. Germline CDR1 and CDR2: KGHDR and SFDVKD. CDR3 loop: CATSERLAGVPGELFF. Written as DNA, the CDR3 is TGTGCCACCAGTGAGCGACTAGCGGGAGTGCCCGGGGAGCTGTTTTTT.

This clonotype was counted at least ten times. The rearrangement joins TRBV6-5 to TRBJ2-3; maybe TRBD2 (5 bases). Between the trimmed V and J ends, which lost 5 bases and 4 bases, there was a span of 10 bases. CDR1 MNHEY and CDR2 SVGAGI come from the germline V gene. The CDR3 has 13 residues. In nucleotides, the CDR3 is TGTGCCAGCAGTACCTATAGCGCAGATACGCAGTATTTT. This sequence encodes CASSTYSADTQYF.

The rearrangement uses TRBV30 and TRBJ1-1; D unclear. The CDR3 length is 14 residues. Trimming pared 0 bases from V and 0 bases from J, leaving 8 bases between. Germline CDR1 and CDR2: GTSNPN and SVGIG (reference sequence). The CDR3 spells CAWSVGGMNTEAFF. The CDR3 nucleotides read TGTGCCTGGAGTGTAGGCGGAATGAACACTGAAGCTTTCTTT.

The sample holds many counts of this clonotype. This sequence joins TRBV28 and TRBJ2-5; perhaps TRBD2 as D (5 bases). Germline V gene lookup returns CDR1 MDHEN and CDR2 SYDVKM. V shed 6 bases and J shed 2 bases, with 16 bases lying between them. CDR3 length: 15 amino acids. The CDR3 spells CASRAHRGIQETQYF. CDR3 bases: TGTGCCAGCAGGGCCCACAGAGGGATTCAAGAGACCCAGTACTTC.

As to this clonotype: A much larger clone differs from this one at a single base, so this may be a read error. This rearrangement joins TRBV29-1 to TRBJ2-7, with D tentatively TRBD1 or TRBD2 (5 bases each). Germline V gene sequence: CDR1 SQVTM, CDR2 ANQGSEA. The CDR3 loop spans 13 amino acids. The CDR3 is CSVAGTGTYVQYF. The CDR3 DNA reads TGCAGCGTAGCCGGGACGGGCACCTACGTGCAGTACTTC.

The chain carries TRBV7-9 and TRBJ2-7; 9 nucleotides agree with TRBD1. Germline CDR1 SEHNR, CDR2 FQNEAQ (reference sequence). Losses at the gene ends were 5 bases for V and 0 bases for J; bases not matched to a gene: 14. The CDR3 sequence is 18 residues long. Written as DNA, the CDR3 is TGTGCCAGCAGCCGCCCCCGGAAGGACAGGGGTCCCTCCTACGAGCAGTACTTC. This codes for CASSRPRKDRGPSYEQYF.

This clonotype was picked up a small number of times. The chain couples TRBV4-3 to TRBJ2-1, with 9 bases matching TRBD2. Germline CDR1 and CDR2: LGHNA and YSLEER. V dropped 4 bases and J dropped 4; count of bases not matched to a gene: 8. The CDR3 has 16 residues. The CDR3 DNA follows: TGCGCCAGCAGCCCGACCGGGACTAGCTTTTACAATGAGCAGTTCTTC. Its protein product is CASSPTGTSFYNEQFF.

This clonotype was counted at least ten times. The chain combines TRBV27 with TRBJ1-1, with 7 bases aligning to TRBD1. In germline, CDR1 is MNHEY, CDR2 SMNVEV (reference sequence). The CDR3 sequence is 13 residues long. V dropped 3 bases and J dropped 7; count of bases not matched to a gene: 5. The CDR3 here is CASSFSRGNEAFF. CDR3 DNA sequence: TGTGCCAGCAGTTTCTCCAGGGGGAATGAAGCTTTCTTT.

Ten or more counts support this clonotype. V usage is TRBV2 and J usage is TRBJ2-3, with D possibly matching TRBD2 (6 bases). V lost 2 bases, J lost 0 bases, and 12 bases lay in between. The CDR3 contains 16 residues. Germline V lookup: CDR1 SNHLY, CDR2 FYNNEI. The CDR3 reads CASSEPSADSTDTQYF. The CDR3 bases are TGTGCCAGCAGTGAACCTAGCGCAGATAGCACAGATACGCAGTATTTT. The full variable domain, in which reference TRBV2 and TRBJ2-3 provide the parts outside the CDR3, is EPEVTQTPSHQVTQMGQEVILRCVPISNHLYFYWYRQILGQKVEFLVSFYNNEISEKSEIFDDQFSVERPDGSNFTLKIRSTKLEDSAMYFCASSEPSADSTDTQYFGPGTRLTVL.

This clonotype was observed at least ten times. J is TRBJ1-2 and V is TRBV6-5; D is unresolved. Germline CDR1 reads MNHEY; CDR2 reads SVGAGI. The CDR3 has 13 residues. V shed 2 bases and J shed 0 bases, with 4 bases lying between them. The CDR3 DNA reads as TGTGCCAGCAGTTACACTCCTAACTATGGCTACACCTTC. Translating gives CASSYTPNYGYTF.

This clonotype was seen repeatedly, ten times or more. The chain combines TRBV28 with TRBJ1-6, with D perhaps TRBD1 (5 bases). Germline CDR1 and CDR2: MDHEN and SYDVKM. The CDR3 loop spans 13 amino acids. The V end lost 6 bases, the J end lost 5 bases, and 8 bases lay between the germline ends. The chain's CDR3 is CASRETDNSPLHF. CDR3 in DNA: TGTGCCAGCAGAGAGACAGATAATTCACCCCTCCACTTT.

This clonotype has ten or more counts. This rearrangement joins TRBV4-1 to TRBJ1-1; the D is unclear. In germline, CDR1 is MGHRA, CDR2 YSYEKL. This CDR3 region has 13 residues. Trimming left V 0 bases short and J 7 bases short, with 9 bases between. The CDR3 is CASSQESQIEAFF. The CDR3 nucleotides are TGCGCCAGCAGCCAAGAATCACAGATTGAAGCTTTCTTT.

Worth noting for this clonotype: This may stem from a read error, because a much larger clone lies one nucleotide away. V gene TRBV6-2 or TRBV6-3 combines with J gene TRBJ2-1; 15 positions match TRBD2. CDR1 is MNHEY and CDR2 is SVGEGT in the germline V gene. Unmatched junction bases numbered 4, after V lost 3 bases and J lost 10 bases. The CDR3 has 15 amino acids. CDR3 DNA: TGTGCCAGCAGTTATATCGGGACTAGCGGGGGGGAGCAGTTCTTC. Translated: CASSYIGTSGGEQFF.